A selection of T cell receptor beta chains follows, all from one sample in a study of radiation and T cells in renal cell carcinoma. Sequencing was performed with immunoSEQ multiplex PCR; in TCRdb, only in-frame clones are kept and a portion is missing. Found here are roughly 130,000 clones, 88% of them singletons; the top ten hold approximately 6%. The source material was blood, sampled from a patient whose treatment included radiotherapy and nephrectomy. The receptors originated from a woman aged 65 to 85 with renal cell carcinoma. The CDR3 runs from the conserved cysteine through the conserved F or W. D genes are given only for firm matches. Size is stated for part of the rows, as once, few or many counts, or as a class when the clone is expanded.

clone size	V gene	D gene	J gene	CDR3 DNA	CDR3 protein
.	TRBV4-3	.	TRBJ1-2	TGCGCCAGCAGCCAAGTAATCGGCAGGTGGAACTATGGCTACACCTTC	CASSQVIGRWNYGYTF
.	TRBV13	.	TRBJ2-7	TGTGCCAGCAGCTATCGCCGCGGCAGCCTCTCCTACGAGCAGTACTTC	CASSYRRGSLSYEQYF
.	TRBV9	.	TRBJ1-4	TGTGCCAGCAGCCAAGGGCAGGGTGGTGAAAAACTGTTTTTT	CASSQGQGGEKLFF
.	TRBV11-2	.	TRBJ1-2	TGTGCCAGCAGCTTGCCTAACAGGGCGGGCTACACCTTC	CASSLPNRAGYTF
.	TRBV29-1	.	TRBJ2-5	TGCAGCCGTCCTAGGGGGGGTTACAAGACCCAGTACTTC	CSRPRGGYKTQYF
once	TRBV19	.	TRBJ2-3	TGTGCCAGTAGTATCGGAGGGTCAGATACGCAGTATTTT	CASSIGGSDTQYF
.	TRBV6-1	TRBD1	TRBJ1-6	TGTGCCAGCAAGACGCCAGGGGGGCATTCACCCCTCCACTTT	CASKTPGGHSPLHF
.	TRBV6-5	.	TRBJ1-5	TGTGCCAGCAAGGTCCTTCGGGGAGCCAATCAGCCCCAGCATTTT	CASKVLRGANQPQHF
.	TRBV5-1	TRBD1	TRBJ2-5	TGCGCCAGCAGCTTGGAGGACAGGGGAGGAAGAGGGACCCAGTACTTC	CASSLEDRGGRGTQYF
once	TRBV6-5	.	TRBJ2-7	TGTGCCAGCGGCCTCGCGGGAAGCGAGCAGTACTTC	CASGLAGSEQYF
.	TRBV6-5	.	TRBJ2-7	TGTGCCAGCAGGGGGTCTGGGGGATCCTACGAGCAGTACTTC	CASRGSGGSYEQYF
few	TRBV5-1	TRBD1	TRBJ2-7	TGCGCCAGCAGCACCGGACAGGGGGCCGAGCAGTACTTC	CASSTGQGAEQYF
.	TRBV9	.	TRBJ2-3	TGTGCCAGCAGCGTAGGCCCCAGCACAGATACGCAGTATTTT	CASSVGPSTDTQYF
.	TRBV30	TRBD1	TRBJ1-3	TGTGCCTGGAGTACGGCAGGGGGCTTTGGAAACACCATATATTTT	CAWSTAGGFGNTIYF
.	TRBV30	.	TRBJ2-5	TGTGCCTGGAGTTTTCAAGAGACCCAGTACTTC	CAWSFQETQYF
.	TRBV9	TRBD2	TRBJ2-1	TGTGCCAGCAGCGTAGGGACTAGCGGGGGGGAGGGTGAGCAGTTCTTC	CASSVGTSGGEGEQFF
.	TRBV30	TRBD1	TRBJ1-3	TGTGCCTGGGGGGGACAGGGGGAAAGAAACACCATATATTTT	CAWGGQGERNTIYF
.	TRBV5-4	TRBD2	TRBJ2-2	TGTGCCAGCAGCTCCAGTAGCGGGGGGAGAGCCGGGGAGCTGTTTTTT	CASSSSSGGRAGELFF
.	TRBV7-3	TRBD2	TRBJ2-2	TGTGCCAGCAGCTCCAAAGCGGGACTAGGGGCCGGGGAGCTGTTTTTT	CASSSKAGLGAGELFF
.	TRBV7-2	.	TRBJ1-2	TGTGCCAGCAGCGGTATGGGGTGGGTAGATAATGGCTACACCTTC	CASSGMGWVDNGYTF
.	TRBV6-6	.	TRBJ1-1	TGTGCCAGCAGTTTCACCCGAATGGGCACTGAAGCTTTCTTT	CASSFTRMGTEAFF
.	TRBV19	.	TRBJ1-4	TGTGCCAGTAGTAAGCAAGGTTGGGCTCGGGAAAAACTGTTTTTT	CASSKQGWAREKLFF
.	TRBV6-1	.	TRBJ1-1	TGTGCCAGCAGTGGGGGGCAGGAAGCTTTCTTT	CASSGGQEAFF
.	TRBV19	.	TRBJ1-3	TGTGCCAGTACCCCCCCTGGGGGGCCCAGCGGCGGAAACACCATATATTTT	CASTPPGGPSGGNTIYF
.	TRBV27	TRBD2	TRBJ2-5	TGTGCCAGCAGTTCCAGGGCTGGCGGGGGGGCCAGGGAGACCCAGTACTTC	CASSSRAGGGARETQYF